This section outlines one T cell receptor beta chain sequence together with its context. Its cognate antigen has yet to be identified. The junction does not match germline at one end; this may be a read error. This entry is derived from a study of T cell changes during pregnancy in multiple sclerosis (dated by TCRdb to 2018 to 2020). In the study overall: Changes in the T cell repertoire over the course of pregnancy were examined in this study in women with multiple sclerosis.

Library prep was done by the immunoSEQ multiplex PCR assay. TCRdb took over this immuneACCESS table, retaining in-frame rearrangements with V and J assigned. Such tables are incomplete; in checked studies, under half of the missing clones stem from an unresolved V gene, and the remainder is unexplained. This sample has fewer than 150,000 clones in its table, and roughly 96% of those were observed once. About 0.45% of the sample is held by the ten biggest clonotypes. In the germline V gene (reference sequence), CDR1 corresponds to SSHAT and CDR2 to FNYEAQ. From the cysteine through the phenylalanine, the CDR3 covers 16 amino acids. Only the CDR3 part of the read is kept: 48 bases, read in frame from the first base.

The source is a female donor with multiple sclerosis, enrolled in a pregnancy study. Sequenced material: peripheral blood, taken after pregnancy. The rearrangement joined TRBV7-7 to TRBJ2-1; a stretch of 10 junction bases matches TRBD2. For the CDR3, the sequence is CASSLGPLAGGNEQFF. The base sequence is TGTGCTAGCAGCTTAGGTCCATTAGCGGGAGGAAATGAGCAGTTCTTC.